Shown below are 32 T cell receptor beta chains from a single sample sequenced in a study of spatial heterogeneity in lung cancer. Each CDR3 protein gets one entry after TCRdb re-called the 5' RACE reads with MiXCR. The data contain around 27,000 distinct CDR3 sequences, around 6% of them singletons. Described time point: blood at routine non-recurrence follow-up after resection. Tumor, nontumor lung or frozen PBMC supplied whole RNA that was sequenced unsorted. Sequencing was performed on PBMCs, taken at follow-up. Receptor source: a male donor with early-stage non-small cell lung cancer.

On this clonotype: This CDR3 fails to terminate in the conserved phenylalanine or tryptophan, so it likely reflects a read error. The gene calls are TRBV7-9 and TRBJ2-1; D gene uncertain. The germline CDR1 and CDR2 sequences are SEHNR and FQNEAQ (reference sequence). The CDR3 contains 15 residues. Trimming took off 5 bases at V and 5 bases at J, with 16 bases between the two ends. This CDR3 reads CASSLWANKHNEQFS. CDR3 nucleotides: TGTGCCAGCAGCCTGTGGGCCAACAAACACAATGAGCAGTTCTCC.

The chain recombines TRBV12-3 or TRBV12-4 with TRBJ2-3, with 7 nucleotides matching TRBD2. With 10 bases clipped from V and 3 bases from J, the junction kept 13 bases outside the gene matches. The CDR3 has 15 residues. CDR3: CATSVWGGRTDTQYF. CDR3 nucleotide sequence: TGTGCCACCTCCGTTTGGGGGGGTAGAACAGATACGCAGTATTTT.

This clonotype was picked up many times. The V call is TRBV4-2, the J call TRBJ1-4; D remains unclear. CDR1 and CDR2 (germline): LGHNA, YNFKEQ. V lost 1 base and J 7 bases, leaving 10 bases between the germline ends. The CDR3 length is 14 residues. CDR3 amino acids: CASSQGQRFEKLFF. The CDR3 DNA is TGTGCCAGCAGCCAAGGACAAAGGTTTGAAAAACTGTTTTTT.

In the case of this clonotype: A much more abundant neighbour one base away suggests this may be a read error. This chain links TRBV27 with TRBJ2-7, with TRBD2 identical over 10 bases. CDR1 is MNHEY and CDR2 is SMNVEV in the germline V gene (reference sequence). The CDR3 has 14 amino acids. The CDR3 DNA reads as TGTGTCAGCAGCGAGACTAGCGGGTTCTACGAGCAGTACGTC. This codes for CVSSETSGFYEQYV.

This clonotype has just a few counts. A much larger clone differs by one base, so this may be a read error. V gene TRBV14 combines with J gene TRBJ2-7; a possible D gene is TRBD2 (5 bases). The germline CDR1 and CDR2 sequences are SGHDN and FVKESK. The CDR3 consists of 12 residues. Trimming pared 3 bases from V and 8 bases from J, leaving 11 bases between. The CDR3 loop is CASSHGLTKQYF. CDR3 sequence (DNA): TGTGCCAGCAGCCATGGACTTACGAAGCAGTACTTC.

This chain joins TRBV14 and TRBJ2-5; the D gene is possibly TRBD2 (6 bases). The CDR3 sequence is 13 residues long. Germline V gene sequence: CDR1 SGHDN, CDR2 FVKESK. V shed 4 bases and J shed 5 bases, with 11 bases lying between them. The CDR3 loop is CASSPGGSETQYF. DNA of the CDR3: TGTGCCAGCAGCCCTGGGGGGAGCGAGACCCAGTACTTC.

This chain links TRBV7-2 with TRBJ1-1; possible D gene TRBD1, 5 bases. The CDR3 contains 17 residues. Germline lookup yields CDR1 SGHTA and CDR2 FQGNSA. Trimming removed 4 bases at V and 3 bases at J, with 21 bases between. The CDR3 coding sequence is TGTGCCAGCAGCTCCAACAGACAGTCGCCGAAGGACACTGAAGCTTTCTTT. Amino acid sequence: CASSSNRQSPKDTEAFF. Full variable domain (outside the CDR3, taken from reference TRBV7-2 and TRBJ1-1): GAGVSQSPSNKVTEKGKDVELRCDPISGHTALYWYRQSLGQGLEFLIYFQGNSAPDKSGLPSDRFSAERTGGSVSTLTIQRTQQEDSAVYLCASSSNRQSPKDTEAFFGQGTRLTVV.

There are many counts of this clonotype. J is TRBJ1-5 and V is TRBV19; 8 bases are shared with TRBD1. The length of the CDR3 is 15 residues. CDR1 is LNHDA and CDR2 is SQIVND in the germline V gene (reference sequence). V shed 6 bases and J 2 bases; nucleotides not matched to a gene: 6. In nucleotides, the CDR3 is TGTGCCAGTAGAATAAAGGGACAGGGCAATCAGCCCCAGCATTTT. It is translated as CASRIKGQGNQPQHF.

For this clonotype: An end of the junction differs from the germline gene, which may be a read error. The V call is TRBV20-1, the J call TRBJ1-2; D is uncertain. The CDR3 loop spans 11 amino acids. CDR1 is DFQATT and CDR2 is SNEGSKA in the germline V gene (reference sequence). CDR3 protein: CSTSSNYGYTF. The CDR3 DNA is TGCAGTACTAGCTCTAACTATGGCTACACCTTC.

This clonotype was seen at least ten times. The genes are TRBV6-5 and TRBJ2-7; D unresolved. Trimming cost V 0 bases and J 0 bases, with 9 bases left between them. Germline-derived CDR1 and CDR2 are MNHEY and SVGAGI. This CDR3 has 15 residues. The CDR3 reads CASSYSAASSYEQYF. The CDR3 DNA is TGTGCCAGCAGTTACTCGGCGGCCAGCTCCTACGAGCAGTACTTC.

This clonotype has a count of ten or more. The J gene is TRBJ2-1, the V gene TRBV6-1; a weak D match, TRBD1 (5 bases). CDR3 size: 13 residues. V lost 3 bases and J lost 8, with 11 bases in between. CDR1 and CDR2 (germline): MNHNS, SASEGT. CDR3 coding DNA: TGTGCCAGCAGTGAGGACACGAGGTATGAGCAGTTCTTC. This gives the protein CASSEDTRYEQFF.

The chain carries TRBV4-2 and TRBJ2-7; 8 bases align to TRBD2. The CDR3 has 18 amino acids. Per the germline V gene, CDR1 is LGHNA and CDR2 is YNFKEQ. Trimming cost V 0 bases and J 1 base; bases outside gene matches: 11. The CDR3 DNA sequence: TGTGCCAGCAGCCAAGATCTCCCCGGGAGGGCTCGGTCCTACGAGCAGTACGTC. It is translated as CASSQDLPGRARSYEQYV.

In its sample, this clonotype was seen many times. The chain links TRBV7-3 to TRBJ2-1; 8 bases map to TRBD1. The CDR3 length is 15 residues. The J segment lost 3 bases and the V segment lost 2 bases, leaving 3 bases of the junction unmatched. Germline V lookup: CDR1 SGHTA, CDR2 FQGTGA. The CDR3 spells CASSLQGAVYNEQFF. The CDR3 bases are TGTGCCAGCAGCTTACAGGGGGCGGTCTACAATGAGCAGTTCTTC.

The CDR3 sequence is CASSTGQGDQPQHF. In DNA form, the CDR3 reads TGTGCCAGCAGCACTGGACAGGGGGATCAGCCCCAGCATTTT. The chain employs TRBV11-1 and TRBJ1-5, with 10 bases that match TRBD1. The V segment lost 5 bases and the J segment 5 bases; nucleotides outside the gene matches: 3. This CDR3 is 14 amino acids long. Germline CDR1 is SGHAT and CDR2 is FQDESV (reference sequence).

This clonotype was seen at least ten times. This rearrangement joins TRBV6-2 or TRBV6-3 to TRBJ1-6, with D uncertain. Per the germline V gene, CDR1 is MNHEY and CDR2 is SVGEGT. This CDR3 spans 13 amino acids. V lost 2 bases and J lost 11, with 10 bases in between. CDR3 loop: CASSYQEYAPLHF. For the CDR3, the DNA is TGTGCCAGCAGTTACCAGGAGTATGCACCCCTCCACTTT.

CDR3 residues: CASLRDRGSPLHF. CDR3 bases: TGTGCCAGCCTCCGGGACAGGGGGTCACCCCTCCACTTT. The chain employs TRBV2 and TRBJ1-6; 11 bases are a match to TRBD1. Germline V gene lookup returns CDR1 SNHLY and CDR2 FYNNEI. CDR3 size: 13 residues. After removal of 8 bases from V and 10 bases from J, the junction contained 4 bases not matched to a gene.

This clonotype has at least ten counts. The chain links TRBV14 to TRBJ1-2; 7 bases line up with TRBD1. The V gene's germline CDR1 is SGHDN and CDR2 FVKESK. Trimming took 6 bases from V and 4 from J; bases not matched to a gene: 14. This CDR3 contains 16 residues. The CDR3 nucleotides are TGTGCCAGCAGTCGCACCGGGACAGACCTCAGCTATGGCTACACCTTC. Translation gives CASSRTGTDLSYGYTF.

This clonotype was seen ten or more times. The rearrangement joins TRBV12-3 or TRBV12-4 to TRBJ2-5; 8 nucleotides line up with TRBD1. The junction had 8 bases not matched to a gene; V was cut back by 6 bases and J by 5 bases. The CDR3 runs to 14 residues. CDR3 loop: CASRFSTGGETQYF. For the CDR3, the DNA is TGTGCCAGCAGATTTAGTACAGGGGGGGAGACCCAGTACTTC.

At least ten counts were recorded for this clonotype. J is TRBJ1-1 and V is TRBV18; D call uncertain. V dropped 6 bases and J dropped 7 bases, with 15 bases sitting between them. Germline CDR1 reads KGHSH; CDR2 reads LQKENI. This CDR3 has 13 amino acids. The chain's CDR3 is CASSQTDGYEAFF. The CDR3 nucleotides read TGTGCCAGCTCCCAGACGGACGGGTATGAAGCTTTCTTT. The variable domain in full, completed from reference TRBV18 and TRBJ1-1, reads NAGVMQNPRHLVRRRGQEARLRCSPMKGHSHVYWYRQLPEEGLKFMVYLQKENIIDESGMPKERFSAEFPKEGPSILRIQQVVRGDSAAYFCASSQTDGYEAFFGQGTRLTVV.

This clonotype was counted many times. The V and J genes are TRBV6-6 and TRBJ1-1, with 7 bases that match TRBD1. Germline values: CDR1 MNHNY, CDR2 SVGAGI (reference sequence). J was trimmed by 7 bases and V by 6 bases; bases with no gene match: 5. There are 12 residues in the CDR3. CDR3 amino acids: CASSKQGYEAFF. CDR3 DNA sequence: TGTGCCAGCAGCAAACAGGGGTATGAAGCTTTCTTT.

This clonotype was picked up many times. The rearrangement uses TRBV7-6 and TRBJ1-1; 8 positions agree with TRBD1. The CDR3 runs to 14 residues. The germline V gene encodes CDR1 SGHVS and CDR2 FNYEAQ. V was pared by 3 bases and J by 5 bases, with 5 bases of the junction left unmatched. In DNA form, the CDR3 reads TGTGCCAGCAGCTTGGACAGGGTTGAGACTGAAGCTTTCTTT. This sequence encodes CASSLDRVETEAFF.

V usage is TRBV25-1 and J usage is TRBJ2-5, with 10 nucleotides matching TRBD2. This CDR3 has 18 amino acids. V dropped 2 bases and J dropped 4; count of bases not matched to a gene: 13. Germline V lookup: CDR1 MGHDK, CDR2 SYGVNS. The CDR3, as DNA: TGTGCCAGCAGTGAACCTTTACTAGCGGGATCCACCGGAGAGACCCAGTACTTC. Encoded protein: CASSEPLLAGSTGETQYF.

In this sample, this clonotype turned up many times. This chain joins TRBV6-2 or TRBV6-3 and TRBJ2-3, with 10 bases fitting TRBD2. The V segment lost 4 bases and the J segment 6 bases; nucleotides outside the gene matches: 13. Germline V CDR1 and CDR2: MNHEY, SVGEGT. This CDR3 region has 17 residues. In nucleotides, the CDR3 is TGTGCCAGCAGTTTCAGGACTAGCGGCTTCGACGGGGATACGCAGTATTTT. It encodes CASSFRTSGFDGDTQYF.

This clonotype has at least ten counts. This rearrangement joins TRBV5-4 to TRBJ2-3, with 10 bases lining up with TRBD2. This CDR3 has 15 residues. Germline CDR1 SGHNT, CDR2 YYREEE (reference sequence). Trimming cost V 9 bases and J 5 bases; bases outside gene matches: 12. The CDR3: CATVIAGGLKDTQYF. DNA for the CDR3: TGTGCCACCGTTATAGCGGGGGGCCTTAAAGATACGCAGTATTTT. Full variable domain (outside the CDR3, taken from reference TRBV5-4 and TRBJ2-3): ETGVTQSPTHLIKTRGQQVTLRCSSQSGHNTVSWYQQALGQGPQFIFQYYREEENGRGNFPPRFSGLQFPNYSSELNVNALELDDSALYLCATVIAGGLKDTQYFGPGTRLTVL.

Many counts were recorded for this clonotype. The gene calls are TRBV30 and TRBJ1-1; the D is unclear. V was trimmed by 3 bases and J by 2 bases, leaving 13 bases between them. The CDR3 is 14 residues long. Germline V CDR1 and CDR2: GTSNPN, SVGIG (reference sequence). The CDR3 bases are TGTGCCTGGAGATATGGTGGGAGAAACACTGAAGCTTTCTTT. It codes for CAWRYGGRNTEAFF.

This clonotype was picked up many times. J is TRBJ2-2 and V is TRBV4-1; TRBD1 matches at 11 bases. J lost 7 bases, V lost 0 bases, and 7 bases had no gene match. CDR3 length equals 17 residues. CDR1 and CDR2 from the germline V gene are MGHRA and YSYEKL. The CDR3 DNA sequence: TGCGCCAGCAGCCAAGAACGGACAGGGGGCAGGGGCGGGGAGCTGTTTTTT. It encodes CASSQERTGGRGGELFF.

In this sample, this clonotype turned up many times. DNA of the CDR3: TGTGCCAGCAGTTTTGGGGGAAGGGGGCAGAAAGCCAAAAACATTCAGTACTTC. Its translation: CASSFGGRGQKAKNIQYF. The chain recombines TRBV12-3 or TRBV12-4 with TRBJ2-4; 7 bases are shared with TRBD1. With 3 bases clipped from V and 0 bases from J, the junction kept 11 bases outside the gene matches. This CDR3 region has 18 residues.

At least ten counts were recorded for this clonotype. The J gene is TRBJ2-2, the V gene TRBV5-4; 13 bases fit TRBD2. CDR3 length: 17 residues. The V gene end was trimmed by 7 bases and the J gene end by 0 bases; junction bases not matched to a gene: 6. The germline gives CDR1 SGHNT, CDR2 YYREEE (reference sequence). CDR3 DNA: TGTGCCAGCTTCCGGACTAGCGGGGGCCCGAACACCGGGGAGCTGTTTTTT. This gives the protein CASFRTSGGPNTGELFF.

The chain has TRBV10-3 and TRBJ2-5, with TRBD1 matching 8 bases. This CDR3 spans 15 amino acids. V trimming: 5 bases; J trimming: 1 base; junction bases outside the gene matches: 6. CDR1 and CDR2 from the germline V gene are ENHRY and SYGVKD. The CDR3 DNA reads TGTGCCATCAGTACCGTCGACAGGGGCCAAGAGACCCAGTACTTC. Amino acid sequence: CAISTVDRGQETQYF.

The chain uses TRBV7-3 and TRBJ2-5; 9 bases are shared with TRBD2. V shed 5 bases and J 2 bases; nucleotides not matched to a gene: 3. The CDR3 has 14 amino acids. CDR1 is SGHTA, CDR2 FQGTGA, per germline. The CDR3 region is CASSLAGWQETQYF. CDR3 in DNA: TGTGCCAGCAGCCTAGCGGGGTGGCAAGAGACCCAGTACTTC.

This clonotype was counted many times. The J gene is TRBJ2-1, the V gene TRBV9; 10 bases are shared with TRBD1. Unmatched junction bases numbered 7, after V lost 3 bases and J lost 4 bases. The CDR3 has 16 amino acids. Germline CDR1 SGDLS, CDR2 YYNGEE. CDR3 nucleotide sequence: TGTGCCAGCAGCGGCCAGACAGGGGGCATATACAATGAGCAGTTCTTC. Residues: CASSGQTGGIYNEQFF.

This clonotype was counted at least ten times. V and J are TRBV21-1 and TRBJ2-7; the D segment call TRBD1 is taken from the table without a DNA check. TRBV21-1 is a recognized pseudogene. The CDR3 contains 15 residues. The CDR3 DNA sequence: TGTGCCAGCAGCAAAAGGCGGGGCATCTCCTACGAGCAGTACGTC. Translated: CASSKRRGISYEQYV.